This TCR beta chain emerged from a study of T cells expressing NK-cell markers. CDR1 and CDR2 (germline): SGHRS, YFSETQ. CDR3 length equals 16 residues. TCRdb re-analyzed the 5' RACE reads; it lists each CDR3 protein once, without DNA. The listing contains hundreds of thousands of distinct CDR3 sequences. The sequencing input was blood T cells: a sorted CD56 or NKG2C T cell subset, CD4+ or CD8+ T cells, or bulk PBMC T cells (not recorded which). This clonotype was obtained from a man younger than 35 in good health. The V call is TRBV5-1, the J call TRBJ2-5. This CDR3 reads CASRSIGINYQETQYF.